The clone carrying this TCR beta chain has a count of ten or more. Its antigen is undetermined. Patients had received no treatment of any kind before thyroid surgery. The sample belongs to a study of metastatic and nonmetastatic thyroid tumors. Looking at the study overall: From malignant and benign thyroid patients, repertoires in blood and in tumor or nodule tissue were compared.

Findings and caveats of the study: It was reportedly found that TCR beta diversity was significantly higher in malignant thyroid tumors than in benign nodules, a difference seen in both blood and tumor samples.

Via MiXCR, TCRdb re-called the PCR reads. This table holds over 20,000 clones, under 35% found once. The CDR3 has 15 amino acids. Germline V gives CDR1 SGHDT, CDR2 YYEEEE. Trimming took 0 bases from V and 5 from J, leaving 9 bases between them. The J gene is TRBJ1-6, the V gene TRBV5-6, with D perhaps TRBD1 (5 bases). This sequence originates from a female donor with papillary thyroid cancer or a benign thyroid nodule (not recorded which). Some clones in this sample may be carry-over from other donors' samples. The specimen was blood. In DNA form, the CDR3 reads TGTGCCAGCAGCTTGGTGGGGGACCATAATTCACCCCTCCACTTT. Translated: CASSLVGDHNSPLHF.